This T cell receptor (beta chain) stems from a study of blood T cell repertoires in COVID-19 (dated by TCRdb to about 2020). For context, the study as a whole: The collaborator samples originated in the United States, Italy and Spain and spanned the acute and convalescent phases of COVID-19. The material from the prospective study consisted of cDNA or gDNA derived from T cells, B-cell-depleted T cells, or PBMCs. The dataset comprised deeply sampled blood TCRbeta repertoires from subjects exposed to, actively infected with, or recovered from COVID-19. The repertoires were made available in a free public database intended to serve as a resource for research on the immune response to SARS-CoV-2. Samples were obtained from the ongoing ImmuneRACE study (first 160 participants) and from about 1,300 subjects provided by 6 global collaborators. A de-identified subject ID, COVID-19 status, age in years and sex were almost always included in the sample metadata. Where available, HLA class I and class II types were obtained from metadata supplied by the sample provider rather than from assay-based typing.

Concerning this clone itself: Its cognate antigen has yet to be identified. No base-level quality is on record; no much larger clone is a single base apart.

Broader findings and caveats from the paper: The quantity of clinical and demographic metadata differed by source and by participant and was supplied without curation.

The collaborating institutions used their own protocols to collect whole blood in K2EDTA tubes. Collaborator samples were shipped for TCRbeta analysis as frozen whole blood, isolated PBMCs, or DNA extracted from either sample type. V is cut back by 4 bases and J by 4 bases, with 10 bases in the junction unmatched. The CDR3 goes from the cysteine to the phenylalanine over 16 residues. Only CDR3 DNA is held: 48 bases, read in frame from base 1. As encoded in the germline V gene (reference sequence), CDR1 is LNHDA while CDR2 is SQIVND. TCRbeta CDR3 regions were amplified from genomic DNA by means of the immunoSEQ Assay, a bias-controlled multiplex PCR. On the authors' methods: The number of nucleated cells in each sample was estimated from the amplification of reference gene primers within the assay. To quantify the absolute abundance of each unique TCRbeta CDR3 rearrangement, sequence reads were collapsed and filtered. For each sample, productive Simpson clonality was calculated as the square root of Simpson's diversity index over productive rearrangements. What TCRdb holds here is the immuneACCESS table cut down to in-frame rearrangements. Part of the clones is not present; checked against another copy, under half of the missing clones reflect an unresolved V gene, and the others are unexplained. D and trimming come from the DNA, and the V and J calls and clone size come from that table. A total of 150,000 to 200,000 clones appear in this sample, approximately 80% of them only once. The ten largest clones represent roughly 9.5% of the sample.

What was sequenced was peripheral blood. The sequence was obtained from an elderly woman with active or convalescent COVID-19. The chain is encoded by TRBV19 joined to TRBJ2-5, with 9 bases aligning to TRBD1. CDR3 region: CASSRIQGARGETQYF. The sequenced DNA is TGTGCCAGTAGTAGGATACAGGGGGCGCGGGGAGAGACCCAGTACTTC.